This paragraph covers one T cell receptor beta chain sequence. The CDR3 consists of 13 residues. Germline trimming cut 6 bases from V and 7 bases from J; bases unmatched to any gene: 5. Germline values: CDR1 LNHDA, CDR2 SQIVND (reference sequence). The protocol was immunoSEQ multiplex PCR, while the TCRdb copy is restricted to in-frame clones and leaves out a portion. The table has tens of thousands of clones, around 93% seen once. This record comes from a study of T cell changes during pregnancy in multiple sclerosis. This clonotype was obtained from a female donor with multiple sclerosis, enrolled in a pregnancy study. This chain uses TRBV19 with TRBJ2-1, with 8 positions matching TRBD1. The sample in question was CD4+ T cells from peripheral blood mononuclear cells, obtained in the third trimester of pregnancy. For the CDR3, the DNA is TGTGCCAGTAGACCCGACAGGGGAAATGAGCAGTTCTTC. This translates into CASRPDRGNEQFF. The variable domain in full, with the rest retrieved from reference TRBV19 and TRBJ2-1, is DGGITQSPKYLFRKEGQNVTLSCEQNLNHDAMYWYRQDPGQGLRLIYYSQIVNDFQKGDIAEGYSVSREKKESFPLTVTSAQKNPTAFYLCASRPDRGNEQFFGPGTRLTVL.